This T cell receptor (beta chain) appears in the sequencing data of a study of blood T cell repertoires in COVID-19. Study background: Sites across the United States, Italy and Spain contributed samples from acute and convalescent COVID-19. T cells, B-cell-depleted T cells, or PBMCs supplied cDNA or gDNA.

Study processing details: The assay estimated nucleated cells by amplifying reference gene primers. Measured with immunoSEQ multiplex PCR; TCRdb has only the in-frame clones, and not every one. That table gives V, J and clone size, and the DNA gave D and trimming. The data show approximately 100,000 clones, 86% seen once. The V gene lost 0 bases and the J gene lost 4 bases, with 12 bases spanning the gap. CDR1 and CDR2 (germline): MGHRA, YSYEKL. This CDR3 has 15 amino acids. The chain joins TRBV4-1 to TRBJ1-2; D uncertain. The receptor was derived from a man aged 45-60 years with acute or convalescent COVID-19. What was sequenced was peripheral blood. DNA for the CDR3: TGCGCCAGCAGCCAAGATCGCAACGGACTCTATGGCTACACCTTC. Translation: CASSQDRNGLYGYTF.